This T cell receptor (beta chain) originates from a study of control samples from healthy donors and cancer patients. The assay was immunoSEQ multiplex PCR, and TCRdb's table has in-frame clones only and misses some. The sample gives about 40,000 clones, roughly 90% of which show up once; around 3.6% is in the top ten. Germline lookup yields CDR1 SGHRS and CDR2 YFSETQ. V shed 0 bases and J 0 bases; nucleotides not matched to a gene: 2. This CDR3 has 16 amino acids. The V call is TRBV5-1, the J call TRBJ1-4; 7 nucleotides line up with TRBD1. The source material was blood. This sequence was found in a woman between 45 and 60 years old in good health. CDR3 loop: CASSLGTGATNEKLFF. The CDR3 DNA reads as TGCGCCAGCAGCTTGGGGACAGGTGCAACTAATGAAAAACTGTTTTTT.